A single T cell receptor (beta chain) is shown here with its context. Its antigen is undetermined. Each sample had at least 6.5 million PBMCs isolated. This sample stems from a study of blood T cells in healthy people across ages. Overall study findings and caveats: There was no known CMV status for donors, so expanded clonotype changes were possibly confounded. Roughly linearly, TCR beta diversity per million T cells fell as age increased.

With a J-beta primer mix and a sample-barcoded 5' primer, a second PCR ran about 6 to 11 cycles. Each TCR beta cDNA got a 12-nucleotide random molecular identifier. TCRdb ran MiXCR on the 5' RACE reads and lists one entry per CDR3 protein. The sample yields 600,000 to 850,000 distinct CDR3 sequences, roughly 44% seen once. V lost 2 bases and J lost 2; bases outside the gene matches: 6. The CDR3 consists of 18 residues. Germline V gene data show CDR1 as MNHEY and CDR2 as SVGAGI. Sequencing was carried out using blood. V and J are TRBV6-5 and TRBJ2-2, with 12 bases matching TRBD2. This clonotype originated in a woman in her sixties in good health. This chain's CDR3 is CASSYGLAGGGNTGELFF. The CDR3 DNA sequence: TGTGCCAGCAGTTACGGGCTAGCGGGAGGGGGTAACACCGGGGAGCTGTTTTTT.